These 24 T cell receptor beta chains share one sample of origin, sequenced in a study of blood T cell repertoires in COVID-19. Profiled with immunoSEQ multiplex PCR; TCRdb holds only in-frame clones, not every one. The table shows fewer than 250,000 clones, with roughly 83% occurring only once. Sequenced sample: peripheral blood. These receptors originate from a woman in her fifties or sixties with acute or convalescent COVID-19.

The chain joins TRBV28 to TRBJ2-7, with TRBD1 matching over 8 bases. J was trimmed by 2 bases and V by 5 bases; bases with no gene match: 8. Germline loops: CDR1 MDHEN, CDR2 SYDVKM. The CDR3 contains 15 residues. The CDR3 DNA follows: TGTGCCAGCAGTCTCCCCGGGACAGGCCCCTACGAGCAGTACTTC. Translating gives CASSLPGTGPYEQYF.

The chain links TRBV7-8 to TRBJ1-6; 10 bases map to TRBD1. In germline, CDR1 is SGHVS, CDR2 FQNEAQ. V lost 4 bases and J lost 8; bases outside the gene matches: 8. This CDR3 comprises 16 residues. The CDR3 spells CASSSMGQGIDSPLHF. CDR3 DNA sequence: TGTGCCAGCAGCTCGATGGGACAGGGGATTGATTCACCCCTCCACTTT. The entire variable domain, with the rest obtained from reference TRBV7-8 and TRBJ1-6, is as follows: GAGVSQSPRYKVAKRGQDVALRCDPISGHVSLFWYQQALGQGPEFLTYFQNEAQLDKSGLPSDRFFAERPEGSVSTLKIQRTQQEDSAVYLCASSSMGQGIDSPLHFGNGTRLTVT.

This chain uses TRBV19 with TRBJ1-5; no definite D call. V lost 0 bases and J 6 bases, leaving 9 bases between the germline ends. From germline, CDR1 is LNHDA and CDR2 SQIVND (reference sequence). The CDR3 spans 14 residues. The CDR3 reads CASSIDYEVQPQHF. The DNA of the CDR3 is TGTGCCAGTAGTATAGATTACGAGGTTCAGCCCCAGCATTTT.

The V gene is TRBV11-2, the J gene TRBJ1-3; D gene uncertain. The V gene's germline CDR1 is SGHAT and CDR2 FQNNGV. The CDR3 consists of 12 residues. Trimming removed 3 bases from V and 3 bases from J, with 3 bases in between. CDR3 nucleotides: TGTGCCAGCAGCTTCGTTGGAAACACCATATATTTT. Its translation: CASSFVGNTIYF.

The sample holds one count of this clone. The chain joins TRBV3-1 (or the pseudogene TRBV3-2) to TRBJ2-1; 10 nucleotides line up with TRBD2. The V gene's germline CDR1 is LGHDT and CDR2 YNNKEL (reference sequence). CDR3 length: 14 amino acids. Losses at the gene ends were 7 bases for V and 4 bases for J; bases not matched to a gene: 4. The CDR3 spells CASNLAGAYNEQFF. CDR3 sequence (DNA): TGTGCCAGCAACCTAGCGGGAGCATACAATGAGCAGTTCTTC.

CDR3 nucleotide sequence: TGTGCCAGCAGCTTGGAGTCGTCGTTGGTCGGGGAGCTGTTTTTT. This codes for CASSLESSLVGELFF. This rearrangement joins TRBV7-2 to TRBJ2-2; D unclear. Trimming cost V 3 bases and J 7 bases, with 15 bases left between them. The CDR3 sequence is 15 residues long. CDR1 SGHTA and CDR2 FQGNSA come from the germline V gene.

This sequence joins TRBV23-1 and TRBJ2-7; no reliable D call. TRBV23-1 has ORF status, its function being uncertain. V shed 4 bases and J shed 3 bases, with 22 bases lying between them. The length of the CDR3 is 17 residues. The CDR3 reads CASSPDPEVVPYYEQYF. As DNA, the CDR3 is TGCGCCAGCAGTCCAGACCCCGAGGTGGTACCCTACTACGAGCAGTACTTC.

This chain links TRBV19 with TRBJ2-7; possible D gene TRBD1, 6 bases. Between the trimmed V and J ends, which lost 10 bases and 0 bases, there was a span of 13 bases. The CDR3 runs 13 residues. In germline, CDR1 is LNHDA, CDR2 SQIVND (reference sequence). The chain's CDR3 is CATRQADSYEQYF. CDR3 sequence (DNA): TGTGCCACAAGACAGGCCGACTCCTACGAGCAGTACTTC.

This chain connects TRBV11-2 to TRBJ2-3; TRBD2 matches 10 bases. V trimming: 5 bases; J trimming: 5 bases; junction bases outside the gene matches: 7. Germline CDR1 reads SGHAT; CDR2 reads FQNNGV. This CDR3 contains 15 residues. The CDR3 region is CASSRSGRARDTQYF. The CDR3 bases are TGTGCCAGCAGCCGGAGCGGGAGGGCCCGAGATACGCAGTATTTT.

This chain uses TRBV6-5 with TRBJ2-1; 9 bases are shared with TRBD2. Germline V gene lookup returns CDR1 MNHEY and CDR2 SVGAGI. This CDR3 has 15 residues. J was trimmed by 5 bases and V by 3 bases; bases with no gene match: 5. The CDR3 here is CASSYSLAGNNEQFF. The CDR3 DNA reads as TGTGCCAGCAGTTATAGTCTAGCGGGAAACAATGAGCAGTTCTTC.

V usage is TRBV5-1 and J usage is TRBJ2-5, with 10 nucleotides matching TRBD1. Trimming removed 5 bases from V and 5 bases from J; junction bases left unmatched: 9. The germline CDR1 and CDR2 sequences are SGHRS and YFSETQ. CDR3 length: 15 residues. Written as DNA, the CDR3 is TGCGCCAGCAGACGAGGGACAGGGGATTCTGAGACCCAGTACTTC. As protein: CASRRGTGDSETQYF.

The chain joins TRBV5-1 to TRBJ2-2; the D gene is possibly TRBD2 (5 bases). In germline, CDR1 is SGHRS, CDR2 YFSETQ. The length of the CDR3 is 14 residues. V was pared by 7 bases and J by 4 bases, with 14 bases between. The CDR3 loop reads CASGGHLLTGELFF. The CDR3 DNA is TGCGCCAGCGGCGGGCACCTACTCACCGGGGAGCTGTTTTTT.

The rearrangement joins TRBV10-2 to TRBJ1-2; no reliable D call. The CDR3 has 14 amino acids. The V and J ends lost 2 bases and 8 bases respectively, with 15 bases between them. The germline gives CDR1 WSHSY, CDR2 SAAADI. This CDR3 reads CASSEGSTPGGYTF. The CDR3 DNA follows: TGCGCCAGCAGTGAGGGGAGCACCCCGGGAGGCTACACCTTC.

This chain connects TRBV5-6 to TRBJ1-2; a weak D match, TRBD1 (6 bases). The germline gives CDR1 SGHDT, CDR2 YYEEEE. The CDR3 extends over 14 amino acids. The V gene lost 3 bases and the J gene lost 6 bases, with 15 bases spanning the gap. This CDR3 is CASSSPGGGDGYTF. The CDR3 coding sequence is TGTGCCAGCAGCTCGCCGGGAGGGGGGGATGGCTACACCTTC.

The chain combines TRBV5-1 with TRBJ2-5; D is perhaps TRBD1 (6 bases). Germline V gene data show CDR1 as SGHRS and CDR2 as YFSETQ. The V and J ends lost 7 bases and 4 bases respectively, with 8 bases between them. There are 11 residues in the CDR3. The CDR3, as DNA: TGCGCCAGCCGACAGGTAGAGACCCAGTACTTC. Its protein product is CASRQVETQYF.

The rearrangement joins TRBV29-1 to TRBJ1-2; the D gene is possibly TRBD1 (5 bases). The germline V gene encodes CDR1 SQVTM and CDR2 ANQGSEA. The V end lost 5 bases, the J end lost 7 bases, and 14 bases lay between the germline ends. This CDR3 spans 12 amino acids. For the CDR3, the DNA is TGCAGCGTTCTGCGGGGGGAGCGTGGCTACACCTTC. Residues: CSVLRGERGYTF.

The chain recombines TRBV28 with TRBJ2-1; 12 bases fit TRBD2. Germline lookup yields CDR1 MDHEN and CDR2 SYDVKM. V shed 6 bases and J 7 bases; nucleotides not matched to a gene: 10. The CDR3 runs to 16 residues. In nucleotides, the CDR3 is TGTGCCAGCAGAACCTCCCGGACTAGCGGGACGAATGAGCAGTTCTTC. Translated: CASRTSRTSGTNEQFF.

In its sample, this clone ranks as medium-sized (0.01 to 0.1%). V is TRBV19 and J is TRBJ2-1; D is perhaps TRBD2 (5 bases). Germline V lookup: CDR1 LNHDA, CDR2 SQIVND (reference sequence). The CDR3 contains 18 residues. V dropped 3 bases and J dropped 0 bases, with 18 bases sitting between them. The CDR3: CASSIRLIAGSSYNEQFF. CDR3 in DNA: TGTGCCAGTAGTATTAGACTAATCGCTGGAAGCTCCTACAATGAGCAGTTCTTC.

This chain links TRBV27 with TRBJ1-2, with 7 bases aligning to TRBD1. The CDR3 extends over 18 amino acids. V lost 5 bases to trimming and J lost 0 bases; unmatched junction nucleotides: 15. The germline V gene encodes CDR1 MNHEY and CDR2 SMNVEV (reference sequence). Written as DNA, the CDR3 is TGTGCCAGCAGTCCCACCCTTATTGACAGGGTTACTAACTATGGCTACACCTTC. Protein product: CASSPTLIDRVTNYGYTF.

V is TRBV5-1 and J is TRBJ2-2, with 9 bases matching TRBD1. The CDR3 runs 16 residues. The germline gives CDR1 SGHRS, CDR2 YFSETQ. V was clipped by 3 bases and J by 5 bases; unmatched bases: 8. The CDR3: CASSYLPGQGTGELFF. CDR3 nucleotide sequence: TGCGCCAGCAGCTATCTACCGGGACAGGGAACCGGGGAGCTGTTTTTT.

The CDR3 bases are TGCAGTGCTAGTACCGGGGGTAATTCACCCCTCCACTTT. Amino acid sequence: CSASTGGNSPLHF. The chain couples TRBV20-1 to TRBJ1-6; D possibly corresponds to TRBD1 (5 bases). This CDR3 is 13 amino acids long. With 3 bases removed from V and 6 bases from J, the gap between germline ends came to 9 bases. CDR1 and CDR2 (germline): DFQATT, SNEGSKA (reference sequence).

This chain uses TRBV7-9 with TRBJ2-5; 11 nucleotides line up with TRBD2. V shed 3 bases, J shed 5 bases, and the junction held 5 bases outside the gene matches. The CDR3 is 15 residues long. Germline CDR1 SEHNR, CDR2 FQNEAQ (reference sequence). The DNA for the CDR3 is TGTGCCAGCAGCTTGACTAGCGGGATCAAGGAGACCCAGTACTTC. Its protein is CASSLTSGIKETQYF.

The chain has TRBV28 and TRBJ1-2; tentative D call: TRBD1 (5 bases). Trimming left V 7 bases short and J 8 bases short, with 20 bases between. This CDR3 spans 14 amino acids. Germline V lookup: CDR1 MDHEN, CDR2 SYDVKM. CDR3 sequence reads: CASKSHRGTGGYTF. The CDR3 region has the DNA TGTGCCAGCAAATCACACCGGGGGACCGGGGGCTACACCTTC.

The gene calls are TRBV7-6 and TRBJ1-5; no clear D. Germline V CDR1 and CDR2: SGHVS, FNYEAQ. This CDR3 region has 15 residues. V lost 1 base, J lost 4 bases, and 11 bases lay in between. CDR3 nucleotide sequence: TGTGCCAGCAGCTTAGGGGGAGGCCCTAATCAGCCCCAGCATTTT. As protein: CASSLGGGPNQPQHF.